The 8 T cell receptor beta chains below were found in one sample sequenced in a study of cytomegalovirus exposure and HLA in healthy donors. Assay: immunoSEQ multiplex PCR; the TCRdb copy retains only in-frame clones and omits some. The sample holds about 170,000 clones, 86% seen once. The sequencing input was PBMCs. All receptors come from a woman aged 18-35 years in good health and CMV-seronegative.

As regards this clone: One end of the junction fails to match germline, which may point to a read error. This chain connects TRBV7-2 to TRBJ1-2, with D maybe TRBD1 (5 bases). Germline V gene lookup returns CDR1 SGHTA and CDR2 FQGNSA. The CDR3 covers 13 residues. CDR3 bases: TGTGCCAGCAGCTCCCCCGGGGGGAGCCTCCCCGTCTTC. This gives the protein CASSSPGGSLPVF.

This clone showed up just once. The chain links TRBV5-1 to TRBJ2-5; no firm D call. The CDR3 extends over 12 amino acids. V was clipped by 4 bases and J by 1 base, with 5 bases between them. The germline V gene encodes CDR1 SGHRS and CDR2 YFSETQ. The DNA for the CDR3 is TGCGCCAGCAGCCTACTCCAAGAGACCCAGTACTTC. As protein: CASSLLQETQYF.

This sequence joins TRBV4-2 and TRBJ2-5, with unresolved D. CDR3 size: 14 residues. V gave up 4 bases and J gave up 2 bases, with 11 bases separating them. CDR1 LGHNA and CDR2 YNFKEQ come from the germline V gene. The CDR3 region has the DNA TGTGCCAGCAGCCCTGCCTTCGGGCAAGAGACCCAGTACTTC. It codes for CASSPAFGQETQYF.

The table lists this clone with a few counts. V and J are TRBV11-2 and TRBJ2-3; the match to TRBD1 covers 10 bases. J lost 4 bases, V lost 3 bases, and 4 bases had no gene match. From germline, CDR1 is SGHAT and CDR2 FQNNGV. The CDR3 covers 15 residues. CDR3 sequence (DNA): TGTGCCAGCAGCTTGGGGACAGGGGTAGCAGATACGCAGTATTTT. Amino acid sequence: CASSLGTGVADTQYF.

The chain has TRBV29-1 and TRBJ2-7, with a tentative D call TRBD2 (5 bases). The CDR3 runs to 10 residues. The germline gives CDR1 SQVTM, CDR2 ANQGSEA. The germline V and J ends were trimmed by 4 bases and 5 bases, with 6 bases remaining between them. The CDR3 DNA reads as TGCAGCGTTGTAGCGCACGAGCAGTACTTC. Its protein product is CSVVAHEQYF.

The V and J genes are TRBV5-1 and TRBJ1-1; no clear D. The V and J ends lost 0 bases and 1 base respectively, with 10 bases between them. CDR1 is SGHRS and CDR2 is YFSETQ in the germline V gene. The CDR3 loop spans 15 amino acids. The chain's CDR3 is CASSLDGRRNTEAFF. The CDR3 DNA reads as TGCGCCAGCAGCTTGGATGGCAGGCGGAACACTGAAGCTTTCTTT.

The table lists this clone with a count of one. The rearrangement uses TRBV7-6 and TRBJ2-5; 10 positions match TRBD2. This CDR3 has 16 residues. CDR1 and CDR2 from the germline V gene are SGHVS and FNYEAQ. V was pared by 5 bases and J by 0 bases, with 6 bases of the junction left unmatched. CDR3 sequence: CASSPTSGVHQETQYF. In DNA, the CDR3 is TGTGCCAGCAGCCCCACTAGCGGGGTTCACCAAGAGACCCAGTACTTC.

The gene calls are TRBV19 and TRBJ2-3; 7 bases are a match to TRBD1. Losses at the gene ends were 5 bases for V and 0 bases for J; bases not matched to a gene: 8. The germline CDR1 and CDR2 sequences are LNHDA and SQIVND (reference sequence). The CDR3 spans 16 residues. The CDR3 protein is CASSVNRGVSTDTQYF. For the CDR3, the DNA is TGTGCCAGTAGTGTCAACAGGGGAGTCAGCACAGATACGCAGTATTTT.